Shown below are 21 T cell receptor beta chains from a single sample sequenced in a study of T cells after yellow fever vaccination. TCRdb passed the 5' RACE reads through MiXCR, listing each CDR3 protein once. The sample yields around 160,000 distinct CDR3 sequences, around 7% seen once. The sequences come from CD4+ T cells sorted from PBMCs, collected 4 to 5 days after the first yellow fever vaccination. All receptors derive from a man between 18 and 35 years old who received the YFV17D yellow fever vaccine.

The chain is built from TRBV3-1 and TRBJ1-1, with TRBD1 matching 7 bases. Germline loops: CDR1 LGHDT, CDR2 YNNKEL (reference sequence). The CDR3 loop spans 14 amino acids. V lost 5 bases, J lost 5 bases, and 8 bases stayed unmatched. CDR3 DNA sequence: TGTGCCAGCAGCTTGGCAGGGGGTAAAACTGAAGCTTTCTTT. It codes for CASSLAGGKTEAFF.

This clonotype occurred many times. This chain joins TRBV5-1 and TRBJ1-2; the D gene is possibly TRBD1 (5 bases). Germline CDR1 and CDR2: SGHRS and YFSETQ. This CDR3 comprises 15 residues. With 0 bases removed from V and 3 bases from J, the gap between germline ends came to 12 bases. The CDR3 reads CASSLVPGRDYGYTF. In DNA, the CDR3 is TGCGCCAGCAGCTTGGTTCCAGGGAGGGACTATGGCTACACCTTC. The whole variable domain, remainder taken from reference TRBV5-1 and TRBJ1-2, is KAGVTQTPRYLIKTRGQQVTLSCSPISGHRSVSWYQQTPGQGLQFLFEYFSETQRNKGNFPGRFSGRQFSNSRSEMNVSTLELGDSALYLCASSLVPGRDYGYTFGSGTRLTVV.

This clonotype was observed at least ten times. The V call is TRBV5-1, the J call TRBJ1-1; a possible D gene is TRBD1 (6 bases). The CDR3 extends over 14 amino acids. Trimming stripped 4 bases from V and 5 bases from J, with 15 bases between. Germline CDR1 and CDR2: SGHRS and YFSETQ. This chain's CDR3 is CASSVSGARTEAFF. As DNA, the CDR3 is TGCGCCAGCAGCGTTTCGGGGGCACGGACTGAAGCTTTCTTT.

This clonotype was detected ten times or more. This chain connects TRBV12-3 or TRBV12-4 to TRBJ2-7, with a possible D match to TRBD1 (5 bases). This CDR3 spans 14 amino acids. The germline V and J ends were trimmed by 3 bases and 3 bases, with 12 bases remaining between them. CDR3 sequence reads: CASSFNGAVYEQYV. The CDR3 DNA is TGTGCCAGCAGTTTTAATGGGGCAGTCTACGAGCAGTACGTC.

There are many counts of this clonotype. V gene TRBV20-1 combines with J gene TRBJ2-7; perhaps TRBD2 as D (6 bases). The CDR3 sequence is 15 residues long. The V gene's germline CDR1 is DFQATT and CDR2 SNEGSKA (reference sequence). Trimming cost V 0 bases and J 5 bases, with 17 bases left between them. The chain's CDR3 is CSARDGLGGSHEQYF. Here the CDR3 DNA reads TGCAGTGCTAGAGATGGCCTGGGGGGAAGCCACGAGCAGTACTTC.

On this clonotype: A much larger clone sits a single nucleotide away, making a read error possible. The missing conserved phenylalanine or tryptophan at the end of this CDR3 makes a read error likely. The V call is TRBV20-1, the J call TRBJ2-3, with 9 bases fitting TRBD2. V dropped 0 bases and J dropped 4; count of bases not matched to a gene: 5. The CDR3 has 15 amino acids. The germline V gene has CDR1 DFQATT and CDR2 SNEGSKA (reference sequence). The CDR3, as DNA: TGCAGTGCTAGAGATAGGACTAGCGTTCCAGATACGCAGTATCTT. Protein product: CSARDRTSVPDTQYL.

This clonotype was counted only a few times. CDR3 amino acids: CSVDKGRATEAFF. The CDR3 DNA reads as TGCAGCGTTGATAAGGGAAGGGCCACTGAAGCTTTCTTT. V and J are TRBV29-1 and TRBJ1-1; D uncertain. The CDR3 is 13 residues long. Germline V lookup: CDR1 SQVTM, CDR2 ANQGSEA. V lost 3 bases, J lost 4 bases, and 12 bases lay in between.

Only a few counts were recorded for this clonotype. This chain connects TRBV6-2 or TRBV6-3 to TRBJ1-1; tentative D call: TRBD1 (6 bases). Per germline, CDR1 MNHEY and CDR2 SVGEGT. The V end lost 6 bases, the J end lost 1 base, and 15 bases lay between the germline ends. The CDR3 covers 15 residues. The CDR3 sequence: CASSRIGDKNTEAFF. The CDR3 DNA sequence: TGTGCCAGCAGCCGGATCGGGGACAAGAACACTGAAGCTTTCTTT.

The V and J genes are TRBV6-2 or TRBV6-3 and TRBJ2-7, with 10 bases that match TRBD1. Germline V gene sequence: CDR1 MNHEY, CDR2 SVGEGT. The CDR3 covers 16 residues. Unmatched junction bases numbered 9, after V lost 6 bases and J lost 1 base. In DNA, the CDR3 is TGTGCCAGCAGGACAGGGGGCTCGCAGGGGTCCTACGAGCAGTACGTC. It specifies CASRTGGSQGSYEQYV.

The J gene is TRBJ2-5, the V gene TRBV2; a possible D gene is TRBD1 (6 bases). This CDR3 contains 16 residues. Germline lookup yields CDR1 SNHLY and CDR2 FYNNEI. V was shortened by 6 bases and J by 1 base, with 18 bases between the two germline ends. Here the CDR3 DNA reads TGTGCCAGCAGCCCTGAGGGGGAGACCGGCCAAGAGACCCAGTACTTC. Protein product: CASSPEGETGQETQYF. Using reference TRBV2 and TRBJ2-5 for the parts outside the CDR3, the full variable domain is EPEVTQTPSHQVTQMGQEVILRCVPISNHLYFYWYRQILGQKVEFLVSFYNNEISEKSEIFDDQFSVERPDGSNFTLKIRSTKLEDSAMYFCASSPEGETGQETQYFGPGTRLLVL.

This clonotype was counted ten times or more. The V and J genes are TRBV7-9 and TRBJ1-6; 7 bases are a match to TRBD1. The germline CDR1 and CDR2 sequences are SEHNR and FQNEAQ (reference sequence). The ends lost 5 bases at V and 0 bases at J; junction bases unmatched: 4. The CDR3 has 16 residues. CDR3 loop: CASSPRGSSYNSPLHF. CDR3 DNA: TGTGCCAGCAGCCCCAGGGGGTCCTCCTATAATTCACCCCTCCACTTT.

In its sample, this clonotype was seen many times. CDR3 region: CASSLTGGYEQYV. The CDR3 DNA reads as TGTGCCAGCAGCTTAACAGGGGGCTACGAGCAGTACGTC. The V and J genes are TRBV7-2 and TRBJ2-7, with TRBD1 matching over 8 bases. CDR3 length: 13 residues. CDR1 and CDR2 from the germline V gene are SGHTA and FQGNSA. The ends lost 2 bases at V and 3 bases at J; junction bases unmatched: 0.

The chain uses TRBV20-1 and TRBJ1-1; D gene uncertain. The CDR3 extends over 12 amino acids. Germline values: CDR1 DFQATT, CDR2 SNEGSKA (reference sequence). Trimming removed 5 bases from V and 0 bases from J, with 7 bases in between. This chain's CDR3 is CSALEMNTEAFF. The CDR3 coding sequence is TGCAGTGCTCTGGAAATGAACACTGAAGCTTTCTTT.

This clonotype was counted at least ten times. The chain carries TRBV5-1 and TRBJ2-3, with TRBD1 matching 8 bases. The CDR3 has 15 residues. Germline V gives CDR1 SGHRS, CDR2 YFSETQ. V lost 4 bases and J lost 0; bases outside the gene matches: 4. The CDR3 is CASSGDRKSTDTQYF. CDR3 in DNA: TGCGCCAGCAGCGGGGACAGGAAAAGCACAGATACGCAGTATTTT.

The chain has TRBV18 and TRBJ1-1; TRBD1 is a possible D gene (5 bases). The CDR3 has 13 amino acids. Looked up from germline, CDR1 is KGHSH and CDR2 is LQKENI. V was shortened by 3 bases and J by 6 bases, with 11 bases between the two germline ends. The CDR3 coding sequence is TGTGCCAGCTCACCGGGGGACGGTTCTGAAGCTTTCTTT. Translating gives CASSPGDGSEAFF. Full variable domain (missing parts from reference TRBV18 and TRBJ1-1): NAGVMQNPRHLVRRRGQEARLRCSPMKGHSHVYWYRQLPEEGLKFMVYLQKENIIDESGMPKERFSAEFPKEGPSILRIQQVVRGDSAAYFCASSPGDGSEAFFGQGTRLTVV.

The table lists this clonotype with a few counts. The chain carries TRBV6-2 or TRBV6-3 and TRBJ1-5, with 10 nucleotides matching TRBD1. CDR1 MNHEY and CDR2 SVGEGT come from the germline V gene. V gave up 10 bases and J gave up 4 bases; unmatched junction bases: 7. This CDR3 region has 14 residues. DNA for the CDR3: TGTGCCACCCTAAGGGACAGGGGTAATCAGCCCCAGCATTTT. Translating gives CATLRDRGNQPQHF.

This chain joins TRBV3-1 and TRBJ1-4; D is unresolved. This CDR3 is built from 16 residues. The V gene's germline CDR1 is LGHDT and CDR2 YNNKEL (reference sequence). V dropped 2 bases and J dropped 5 bases, with 15 bases sitting between them. CDR3 amino acids: CASSQFIVGENEKLFF. For the CDR3, the DNA is TGTGCCAGCAGCCAATTTATCGTCGGGGAAAATGAAAAACTGTTTTTT.

At least ten counts were recorded for this clonotype. The rearrangement links TRBV12-3 or TRBV12-4 to TRBJ2-7; D gene ambiguous. CDR3 length: 12 residues. Trimming removed 3 bases at V and 3 bases at J, with 6 bases between. CDR3 sequence reads: CASSFGGYEQYF. In DNA form, the CDR3 reads TGTGCCAGCAGTTTCGGCGGCTACGAGCAGTACTTC.

This clonotype was counted many times. The gene calls are TRBV20-1 and TRBJ1-3; 7 bases line up with TRBD1. This CDR3 spans 15 amino acids. V shed 3 bases and J 2 bases; nucleotides not matched to a gene: 7. Germline lookup yields CDR1 DFQATT and CDR2 SNEGSKA (reference sequence). CDR3 nucleotide sequence: TGCAGTGCTAGGGTTACCACAGGGGCTGGAAACACCATATATTTT. Translation: CSARVTTGAGNTIYF.

On this clonotype itself: Possible read error: a much larger clone is one base away. The chain joins TRBV7-9 to TRBJ2-2; D not resolved. Per the germline V gene, CDR1 is SEHNR and CDR2 is FQNEAQ (reference sequence). V lost 5 bases, J lost 2 bases, and 18 bases lay in between. The CDR3 is 17 residues long. CDR3 DNA: TGTGCCAGCAGCCGGTCTTACAGTGGGCGAAACACCGGGGAGCTGTTTTTT. Its translation is CASSRSYSGRNTGELFF. Together with reference TRBV7-9 and TRBJ2-2, the CDR3 gives the full variable domain: DTGVSQNPRHKITKRGQNVTFRCDPISEHNRLYWYRQTLGQGPEFLTYFQNEAQLEKSRLLSDRFSAERPKGSFSTLEIQRTEQGDSAMYLCASSRSYSGRNTGELFFGEGSRLTVL.

This clonotype was recorded at least ten times. The genes are TRBV14 and TRBJ1-4; no firm D call. Trimming took 3 bases from V and 10 from J, leaving 12 bases between them. CDR1 SGHDN and CDR2 FVKESK come from the germline V gene. The CDR3 loop spans 13 amino acids. The CDR3 coding sequence is TGTGCCAGCAGCCAGGGATCTGGTGGAAAACTGTTTTTT. The encoded protein is CASSQGSGGKLFF.